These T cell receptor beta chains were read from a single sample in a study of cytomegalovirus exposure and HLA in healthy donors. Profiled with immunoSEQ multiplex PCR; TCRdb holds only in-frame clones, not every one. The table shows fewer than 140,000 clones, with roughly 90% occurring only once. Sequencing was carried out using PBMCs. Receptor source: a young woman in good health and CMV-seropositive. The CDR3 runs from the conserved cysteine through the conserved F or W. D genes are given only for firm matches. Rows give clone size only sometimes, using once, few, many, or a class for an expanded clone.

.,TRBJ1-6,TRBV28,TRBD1,CASSLTGGYNSPLHF,TGTGCCAGCAGTTTAACAGGGGGGTATAATTCACCCCTCCACTTT
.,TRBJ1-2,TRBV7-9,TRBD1,CASGPGQGPYTF,TGTGCCAGCGGTCCGGGACAGGGCCCCTACACCTTC
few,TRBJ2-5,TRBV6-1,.,CASSEAAGSQETQYF,TGTGCCAGCAGTGAAGCGGCGGGGAGCCAAGAGACCCAGTACTTC
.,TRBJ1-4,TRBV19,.,CASSPRQTTNEKLFF,TGTGCCAGTAGCCCGAGACAGACGACTAATGAAAAACTGTTTTTT
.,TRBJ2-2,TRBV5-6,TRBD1,CASSWGRDRGPRELFF,TGTGCCAGCAGCTGGGGCCGGGACAGGGGGCCGAGGGAGCTGTTTTTT
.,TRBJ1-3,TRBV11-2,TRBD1,CASSLTGAGNTIYF,TGTGCCAGCAGCTTAACAGGGGCTGGAAACACCATATATTTT
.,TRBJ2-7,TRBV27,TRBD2,CASSLFGGAYEQYF,TGTGCCAGCAGTTTATTCGGGGGGGCGTACGAGCAGTACTTC
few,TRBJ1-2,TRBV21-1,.,CASSKGLQYGYTF,TGTGCCAGCAGCAAAGGGTTGCAGTATGGCTACACCTTC
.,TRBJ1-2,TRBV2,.,CASIVRGLYYGYTF,TGTGCCAGCATAGTCAGGGGCCTCTACTATGGCTACACCTTC
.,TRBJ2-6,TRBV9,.,CASSVEGGGIGANVLTF,TGTGCCAGCAGCGTAGAAGGTGGAGGGATCGGGGCCAACGTCCTGACTTTC
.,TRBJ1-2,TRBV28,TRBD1,CASSSGTANYGYTF,TGTGCCAGCAGCTCAGGGACAGCTAACTATGGCTACACCTTC
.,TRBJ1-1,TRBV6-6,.,CASSYRQGNTEAFF,TGTGCCAGCAGTTACCGCCAGGGTAACACTGAAGCTTTCTTT
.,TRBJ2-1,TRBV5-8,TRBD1,CASSFSRGQVYNEQFF,TGTGCCAGCAGCTTTTCCAGGGGGCAGGTATACAATGAGCAGTTCTTC
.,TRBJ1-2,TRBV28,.,CASTSQLPQGRDYGYTF,TGTGCCAGCACTTCACAACTACCGCAGGGAAGGGACTATGGCTACACCTTC
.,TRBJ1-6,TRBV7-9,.,CASSYQAYNSPLHF,TGTGCCAGCAGCTATCAGGCTTATAATTCACCCCTCCACTTT
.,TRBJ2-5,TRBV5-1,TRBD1,CASSLVPGTGETQYF,TGCGCCAGCAGCTTGGTACCCGGGACAGGAGAGACCCAGTACTTC
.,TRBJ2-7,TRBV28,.,CASSSPHRGGYEQYF,TGTGCCAGCAGTTCCCCTCACAGGGGAGGCTACGAGCAGTACTTC
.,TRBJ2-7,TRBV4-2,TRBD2,CASSQGLASLEQYF,TGTGCCAGCAGCCAAGGACTAGCAAGCCTCGAGCAGTACTTC
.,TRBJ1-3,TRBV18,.,CASSPRPEQGGNTIYF,TGTGCCAGCTCACCACGTCCCGAGCAGGGGGGAAACACCATATATTTT
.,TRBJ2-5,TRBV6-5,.,CASGSGGETQYF,TGTGCCAGCGGGTCAGGAGGAGAGACCCAGTACTTC
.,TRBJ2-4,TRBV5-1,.,CASSTGQGARGTAKNIQYF,TGCGCCAGCAGTACAGGACAAGGCGCGCGTGGTACCGCCAAAAACATTCAGTACTTC
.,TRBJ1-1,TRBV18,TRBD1,CASSPPGGPTEAFF,TGTGCCAGCTCACCACCAGGGGGCCCCACTGAAGCTTTCTTT
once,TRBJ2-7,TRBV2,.,CASSPPGANEQYF,TGTGCCAGCAGTCCGCCAGGGGCGAACGAGCAGTACTTC
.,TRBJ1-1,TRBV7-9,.,CASRPEWSTEAFF,TGTGCCAGCAGGCCAGAGTGGAGCACTGAAGCTTTCTTT
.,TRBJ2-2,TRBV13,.,CASSLTSTGELFF,TGTGCCAGCAGCTTAACTAGCACCGGGGAGCTGTTTTTT
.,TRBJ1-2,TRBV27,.,CASSLYGTMSYGYTF,TGTGCCAGCAGTTTATACGGGACAATGAGCTATGGCTACACCTTC
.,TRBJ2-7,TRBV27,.,CASSLGGLSYEQYF,TGTGCCAGCAGTTTGGGTGGACTCTCCTACGAGCAGTACTTC
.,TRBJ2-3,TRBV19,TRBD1,CASSIGQGAGDTQYF,TGTGCCAGTAGTATAGGACAGGGGGCGGGAGATACGCAGTATTTT